The present TCR beta chain was sequenced within a study of T cells after yellow fever vaccination. General study findings and limits: Contaminants from the bulk population, in the form of abundant clonotypes, could be found in FACS-sorted repertoires. A limited proportion of clonotypes was detected within both the CD4 and CD8 compartments.

Ten or more counts support this clonotype. No antigen is known for it. Trimming cost V 5 bases and J 5 bases, with 16 bases left between them. Germline lookup yields CDR1 GTSNPN and CDR2 SVGIG (reference sequence). This CDR3 region has 14 residues. In TCRdb, the 5' RACE reads were re-called with MiXCR into one record per CDR3 protein. Of roughly 310,000 distinct CDR3 sequences detected, 8.7% appear once; the ten largest clones hold over 15%. The gene calls are TRBV30 and TRBJ2-1, with D tentatively TRBD1 or TRBD2 (6 bases each). The TCR originated in a man younger than 30 who received the YFV17D yellow fever vaccine. The sample in question was PBMCs, obtained on the day of the first yellow fever vaccination. The DNA for the CDR3 is TGTGCCTGGGCGTGGGGGGCCGGTGACAATGAGCAGTTCTTC. This gives the protein CAWAWGAGDNEQFF.